These 25 T cell receptor beta chains were sequenced from one sample in a study of CD8 T cells in Susac syndrome. Reverse transcription of roughly 0.5 to 1 ug RNA used random hexamers. TCRdb fed the immunoSEQ multiplex PCR reads into MiXCR, producing one record per CDR3 protein. Of around 220,000 distinct CDR3 sequences in the sample, 90% to 95% were seen once. Sequenced input: CD8+ T cells from PBMCs. These receptors were taken from a human donor with multiple sclerosis.

This rearrangement joins TRBV29-1 to TRBJ2-4, with TRBD1 identical over 8 bases. Germline assignment: CDR1 SQVTM and CDR2 ANQGSEA. V lost 2 bases and J lost 9; bases outside the gene matches: 6. The CDR3 covers 13 residues. CDR3 nucleotide sequence: TGCAGCGTTGAATTGGACAGGGCCGCCATTCAGTACTTC. This encodes CSVELDRAAIQYF.

This chain joins TRBV7-9 and TRBJ2-1, with D unclear. Germline-derived CDR1 and CDR2 are SEHNR and FQNEAQ (reference sequence). CDR3 length: 13 amino acids. Trimming shortened V by 5 bases and J by 7 bases, and 12 bases separated the two germline ends. The CDR3 loop reads CASSPQRSNEQFF. CDR3 nucleotides: TGTGCCAGCAGCCCACAAAGGAGTAATGAGCAGTTCTTC.

J is TRBJ1-2 and V is TRBV7-9; TRBD1 might be the D (5 bases). CDR1 and CDR2 from the germline V gene are SEHNR and FQNEAQ (reference sequence). The V gene lost 3 bases and the J gene lost 0 bases, with 11 bases spanning the gap. CDR3 length: 15 residues. CDR3 DNA: TGTGCCAGCAGCTTCGTAGGGGATCCTAACTATGGCTACACCTTC. Its protein product is CASSFVGDPNYGYTF.

This clonotype occurred a few times. This rearrangement joins TRBV5-8 to TRBJ1-1; tentative D call: TRBD1 (5 bases). Germline V CDR1 and CDR2: SGHTS, YDEGEE. V lost 0 bases, J lost 0 bases, and 9 bases lay in between. CDR3 size: 15 residues. CDR3 nucleotide sequence: TGTGCCAGCAGCTTGGCGCAGGGCATGAACACTGAAGCTTTCTTT. As protein: CASSLAQGMNTEAFF. The complete variable domain, with remaining parts taken from reference TRBV5-8 and TRBJ1-1, reads EAGVTQSPTHLIKTRGQQATLRCSPISGHTSVYWYQQALGLGLQFLLWYDEGEERNRGNFPPRFSGRQFPNYSSELNVNALELEDSALYLCASSLAQGMNTEAFFGQGTRLTVV.

This clonotype showed up just a few times. This sequence joins TRBV2 and TRBJ2-7; D is unclear. Trimming left V 7 bases short and J 3 bases short, with 7 bases between. Looked up from germline, CDR1 is SNHLY and CDR2 is FYNNEI. CDR3 length: 11 amino acids. The CDR3 nucleotides are TGTGCCAGCAAGACGGACTACGAGCAGTACTTC. It specifies CASKTDYEQYF.

This rearrangement joins TRBV6-5 to TRBJ2-7, with 10 positions matching TRBD2. The CDR3 contains 15 residues. The germline gives CDR1 MNHEY, CDR2 SVGAGI. The V gene end was trimmed by 7 bases and the J gene end by 3 bases; junction bases not matched to a gene: 9. The CDR3 reads CASMPSGSSSYEQYF. In DNA form, the CDR3 reads TGTGCCAGCATGCCTAGCGGGAGTAGTAGCTACGAGCAGTACTTC.

The J gene is TRBJ2-1, the V gene TRBV9; 11 bases are a match to TRBD2. Per germline, CDR1 SGDLS and CDR2 YYNGEE. CDR3 length equals 17 residues. The J segment lost 7 bases and the V segment lost 2 bases, leaving 11 bases of the junction unmatched. DNA of the CDR3: TGTGCCAGCAGCGTTCTAGCGGGGGGAATTCATGAGAATGAGCAGTTCTTC. Residues: CASSVLAGGIHENEQFF.

The rearrangement joins TRBV6-6 to TRBJ1-2; no firm D call. The germline gives CDR1 MNHNY, CDR2 SVGAGI (reference sequence). With 0 bases removed from V and 6 bases from J, the gap between germline ends came to 14 bases. The CDR3 runs 15 residues. The CDR3 DNA is TGTGCCAGCAGTTACTCGTCCTGGTCCGGGGATGGCTACACCTTC. Encoded protein: CASSYSSWSGDGYTF.

This chain uses TRBV14 with TRBJ2-7; TRBD1 is a possible D gene (5 bases). Germline values: CDR1 SGHDN, CDR2 FVKESK. V was pared by 2 bases and J by 5 bases, with 16 bases between. The CDR3 totals 15 residues. The CDR3 bases are TGTGCCAGCAGCCAACGCCAGGGTGGGATCAACGAGCAGTACTTC. Translation gives CASSQRQGGINEQYF.

This clonotype was seen just once. The rearrangement joins TRBV5-1 to TRBJ1-1; the match to TRBD1 covers 10 bases. J was trimmed by 4 bases and V by 4 bases; bases with no gene match: 7. Germline CDR1 reads SGHRS; CDR2 reads YFSETQ. CDR3 length: 15 residues. CDR3 sequence reads: CASSVVWTGGTEAFF. CDR3 bases: TGCGCCAGCAGCGTGGTCTGGACAGGGGGCACTGAAGCTTTCTTT.

The gene calls are TRBV6-2 or TRBV6-3 and TRBJ2-7; tentative D call: TRBD1 (5 bases). Germline V gene lookup returns CDR1 MNHEY and CDR2 SVGEGT. The CDR3 is 12 amino acids. V was trimmed by 8 bases and J by 2 bases, leaving 10 bases between them. The CDR3 nucleotides read TGTGCCAGCCGGACAATCCCCTACGAGCAGTACTTC. Amino acid sequence: CASRTIPYEQYF.

V and J are TRBV4-1 and TRBJ2-7; TRBD2 might be the D (5 bases). In germline, CDR1 is MGHRA, CDR2 YSYEKL. V was shortened by 2 bases and J by 3 bases, with 14 bases between the two germline ends. The CDR3 is 15 residues long. The CDR3 DNA reads TGCGCCAGCAGCCAAAAGACGGGGTCCTTCTACGAGCAGTACTTC. Translation: CASSQKTGSFYEQYF.

This rearrangement joins TRBV6-5 to TRBJ2-7; D is undetermined. The V end lost 5 bases, the J end lost 6 bases, and 14 bases lay between the germline ends. In germline, CDR1 is MNHEY, CDR2 SVGAGI. The CDR3 runs 13 residues. The chain's CDR3 is CASSPLGISEQYF. Written as DNA, the CDR3 is TGTGCCAGCAGTCCCCTAGGAATAAGCGAGCAGTACTTC.

J is TRBJ2-2 and V is TRBV4-3; 8 nucleotides match TRBD2. Germline V CDR1 and CDR2: LGHNA, YSLEER. The CDR3 sequence is 17 residues long. The V gene end was trimmed by 1 base and the J gene end by 2 bases; junction bases not matched to a gene: 6. The DNA for the CDR3 is TGCGCCAGCAGCCAAGGGAGGACTAGCCCTAACACCGGGGAGCTGTTTTTT. It specifies CASSQGRTSPNTGELFF.

The rearrangement uses TRBV27 and TRBJ2-1, with D perhaps given as TRBD1 or TRBD2 (5 bases each). Trimming removed 3 bases at V and 5 bases at J, with 8 bases between. Germline V gene data show CDR1 as MNHEY and CDR2 as SMNVEV (reference sequence). The CDR3 covers 13 residues. CDR3 sequence (DNA): TGTGCCAGCAGTTTGGGGACGGACAATGAGCAGTTCTTC. Translating gives CASSLGTDNEQFF.

The chain joins TRBV6-6 to TRBJ2-7, with D perhaps matching TRBD2 (5 bases). Germline V gene data show CDR1 as MNHNY and CDR2 as SVGAGI (reference sequence). This CDR3 region has 16 residues. Trimming stripped 2 bases from V and 2 bases from J, with 16 bases between. The CDR3 DNA is TGTGCCAGCAGTTACGCTAGCCCGTCTCTCCCCTACGAGCAGTACTTC. Amino acids: CASSYASPSLPYEQYF.

The chain combines TRBV7-6 with TRBJ2-7, with TRBD2 matching over 7 bases. Trimming cost V 5 bases and J 3 bases; bases outside gene matches: 7. Germline V gene sequence: CDR1 SGHVS, CDR2 FNYEAQ. The CDR3 consists of 14 residues. DNA for the CDR3: TGTGCCAGCAGCCCCGGGACTACCAACTACGAGCAGTACTTC. Its translation: CASSPGTTNYEQYF.

The chain combines TRBV6-5 with TRBJ1-2, with 8 bases that match TRBD1. The junction had 10 bases not matched to a gene; V was cut back by 6 bases and J by 4 bases. The CDR3 is 15 residues long. Germline values: CDR1 MNHEY, CDR2 SVGAGI. As DNA, the CDR3 is TGTGCCAGCAGCTGGGGACAGGCCTCGATCTATGGCTACACCTTC. This translates into CASSWGQASIYGYTF.

The gene calls are TRBV19 and TRBJ2-1; the D is unclear. The CDR3 sequence is 15 residues long. Trimming left V 5 bases short and J 1 base short, with 12 bases between. Germline V gene data show CDR1 as LNHDA and CDR2 as SQIVND (reference sequence). The CDR3 sequence is CASSVDLGSYNEQFF. CDR3 in DNA: TGTGCCAGTAGTGTCGACTTAGGGTCCTACAATGAGCAGTTCTTC.

The chain links TRBV27 to TRBJ2-1; 8 nucleotides align to TRBD2. The CDR3 consists of 15 residues. Germline V gene lookup returns CDR1 MNHEY and CDR2 SMNVEV (reference sequence). V trimming: 6 bases; J trimming: 0 bases; junction bases outside the gene matches: 4. DNA for the CDR3: TGTGCCAGCAGCCTCGGGGGGGCCTCCTACAATGAGCAGTTCTTC. It yields the protein CASSLGGASYNEQFF.

This clonotype was picked up one time. The chain is built from TRBV4-1 and TRBJ2-1; possibly TRBD1 or TRBD2 for D (5 bases each). Germline V gene lookup returns CDR1 MGHRA and CDR2 YSYEKL. The CDR3 loop spans 15 amino acids. V was shortened by 4 bases and J by 1 base, with 11 bases between the two germline ends. Written as DNA, the CDR3 is TGCGCCAGCAGCCCCCGGGACCCGTCCTACAATGAGCAGTTCTTC. The encoded protein is CASSPRDPSYNEQFF.

The chain recombines TRBV7-9 with TRBJ1-4; D might be TRBD1 (5 bases). The CDR3 extends over 15 amino acids. Germline CDR1 is SEHNR and CDR2 is FQNEAQ (reference sequence). Trimming stripped 7 bases from V and 5 bases from J, with 17 bases between. The CDR3 region has the DNA TGTGCCAGCATCTCGGGGGGAACAGGCAATGAAAAACTGTTTTTT. Translated: CASISGGTGNEKLFF.

The CDR3 DNA reads as TGCGCCAGCAGCCCGACTACCCTACAGGGTTGGCCCCAGCATTTT. Encoded protein: CASSPTTLQGWPQHF. The V call is TRBV4-1, the J call TRBJ1-5; D might be TRBD1 (6 bases). The germline V gene encodes CDR1 MGHRA and CDR2 YSYEKL. The CDR3 covers 15 residues. The V and J ends lost 4 bases and 9 bases respectively, with 19 bases between them.

The V call is TRBV7-2, the J call TRBJ2-1; possible D gene TRBD2, 5 bases. V gave up 2 bases and J gave up 8 bases, with 10 bases separating them. This CDR3 is 13 amino acids long. Germline V gene sequence: CDR1 SGHTA, CDR2 FQGNSA. CDR3 residues: CASSLSGLDEQFF. For the CDR3, the DNA is TGTGCCAGCAGCTTAAGCGGCCTGGATGAGCAGTTCTTC.

This chain connects TRBV10-3 to TRBJ2-2; 7 bases map to TRBD1. Trimming at V came to 7 bases and at J to 2 bases, leaving 7 bases not matched to a gene. Germline-derived CDR1 and CDR2 are ENHRY and SYGVKD. The CDR3 sequence is 15 residues long. CDR3 DNA: TGTGCCATCAATGCCGGGACAGCCAACACCGGGGAGCTGTTTTTT. Amino acid sequence: CAINAGTANTGELFF.